This T cell receptor (beta chain) was documented in a study of preoperative IRX-2 immunotherapy in early breast cancer. The CDR3 runs 17 residues. Looked up from germline, CDR1 is LGHNA and CDR2 is YSLEER. The V and J ends lost 1 base and 3 bases, in that order; junction bases with no gene match: 11. Treatment specified: preoperative locoregional IRX-2 cytokine immunotherapy. Patients received preoperative, locoregional IRX-2 cytokine immunotherapy in a phase Ib study. Generated by immunoSEQ multiplex PCR, the TCRdb table keeps only in-frame clones and is missing some. Among around 40,000 clones listed, about 95% were seen once.

V gene TRBV4-3 combines with J gene TRBJ2-5, with 7 bases identical to TRBD1. The starting material was tumor tissue, obtained after IRX-2 immunotherapy. The TCR comes from a human donor with breast cancer. The CDR3 DNA sequence: TGCGCCAGCAGCCAAGGGAACAGGGGAATGTCCGAAGAGACCCAGTACTTC. This codes for CASSQGNRGMSEETQYF.